This is a list of T cell receptor beta chains from one sample in a study of early stage breast cancer tumors. Only in-frame clones appear in the TCRdb table, and some are missing; sequencing was by immunoSEQ multiplex PCR. The sample consists of some 28,000 clones, around 53% of them appearing once. The sequencing sample was made of breast tumor tissue. The source is a person aged 45-65 years with breast cancer. CDR3s include the opening cysteine and the closing phenylalanine or tryptophan. The order of the fields is J gene, clone size, D gene, V gene, CDR3 protein, CDR3 DNA. D genes are given only for firm matches. Size values are once, few and many counts, or a class for expanded clones, and some rows have none.

j_call: TRBJ2-3; clone_size: few; d_call: TRBD1; v_call: TRBV19; cdr3_aa: CASPGGTGVTDTQYF; cdr3_nt: TGTGCCAGCCCGGGAGGGACAGGGGTTACCGATACGCAGTATTTT
j_call: TRBJ2-7; clone_size: -; d_call: -; v_call: TRBV6-6; cdr3_aa: CASIQGSAGGFYEQYF; cdr3_nt: TGTGCCAGCATCCAGGGGAGCGCGGGTGGGTTCTACGAGCAGTACTTC
j_call: TRBJ1-1; clone_size: -; d_call: -; v_call: TRBV19; cdr3_aa: CASSIAYNTEAFF; cdr3_nt: TGTGCCAGTAGTATAGCGTATAACACTGAAGCTTTCTTT
j_call: TRBJ2-1; clone_size: -; d_call: TRBD2; v_call: TRBV9; cdr3_aa: CASSPLGGRNEQFF; cdr3_nt: TGTGCCAGCAGCCCCCTAGGCGGGAGGAATGAGCAGTTCTTC
j_call: TRBJ2-1; clone_size: -; d_call: TRBD2; v_call: TRBV11-3; cdr3_aa: CASSLGLGSSGSTTFNEQFF; cdr3_nt: TGTGCCAGCAGCTTGGGTCTGGGGTCTAGCGGGAGCACAACATTCAATGAGCAGTTCTTC
j_call: TRBJ1-3; clone_size: few; d_call: -; v_call: TRBV7-6; cdr3_aa: CASSSGRANTIYF; cdr3_nt: TGTGCCAGCAGCTCAGGGCGGGCAAACACCATATATTTT
j_call: TRBJ2-6; clone_size: -; d_call: -; v_call: TRBV10-2; cdr3_aa: CASSEVESYGANVLTF; cdr3_nt: TGCGCCAGCAGTGAGGTAGAAAGTTATGGGGCCAACGTCCTGACTTTC
j_call: TRBJ2-3; clone_size: -; d_call: -; v_call: TRBV13; cdr3_aa: CASSSPSTDTQYF; cdr3_nt: TGTGCCAGCAGCTCCCCTAGCACAGATACGCAGTATTTT
j_call: TRBJ2-1; clone_size: once; d_call: -; v_call: TRBV11-2; cdr3_aa: CASSLDRVTKEQFF; cdr3_nt: TGTGCCAGCAGCTTAGATCGTGTGACTAAAGAGCAGTTCTTC
j_call: TRBJ2-6; clone_size: -; d_call: -; v_call: TRBV5-1; cdr3_aa: CASSFEGGANVLTF; cdr3_nt: TGCGCCAGCAGCTTCGAAGGAGGGGCCAACGTCCTGACTTTC
j_call: TRBJ1-2; clone_size: -; d_call: -; v_call: TRBV7-9; cdr3_aa: CASSPRATDRTHGYTF; cdr3_nt: TGTGCCAGCAGCCCTCGCGCTACCGACAGGACCCATGGCTACACCTTC
j_call: TRBJ1-2; clone_size: large; d_call: TRBD1; v_call: TRBV10-3; cdr3_aa: CAISGTGAGGYTF; cdr3_nt: TGTGCCATCAGTGGGACAGGGGCCGGAGGCTACACCTTC
j_call: TRBJ1-4; clone_size: -; d_call: -; v_call: TRBV7-2; cdr3_aa: CASSPRGPNEKLFF; cdr3_nt: TGTGCCAGCAGCCCACGGGGTCCAAATGAAAAACTGTTTTTT
j_call: TRBJ2-6; clone_size: -; d_call: -; v_call: TRBV30; cdr3_aa: CAWRQRSSGANVLTF; cdr3_nt: TGTGCCTGGCGTCAACGGAGCTCTGGGGCCAACGTCCTGACTTTC
j_call: TRBJ2-7; clone_size: few; d_call: TRBD1; v_call: TRBV2; cdr3_aa: CASHRGQGIYEQYF; cdr3_nt: TGTGCCAGTCATAGGGGACAGGGGATCTACGAGCAGTACTTC
j_call: TRBJ2-7; clone_size: -; d_call: -; v_call: TRBV6-5; cdr3_aa: CASSTQLGYEQYF; cdr3_nt: TGTGCCAGCAGCACCCAGTTAGGCTACGAGCAGTACTTC
j_call: TRBJ1-1; clone_size: -; d_call: -; v_call: TRBV18; cdr3_aa: CASSRGRYGEAFF; cdr3_nt: TGTGCCAGCTCACGAGGGAGATACGGTGAAGCTTTCTTT
j_call: TRBJ2-7; clone_size: -; d_call: TRBD1; v_call: TRBV5-1; cdr3_aa: CASSSWSTGTGGSYEQYF; cdr3_nt: TGCGCCAGCAGCTCCTGGTCAACCGGGACAGGCGGCTCCTACGAGCAGTACTTC
j_call: TRBJ2-7; clone_size: -; d_call: -; v_call: TRBV30; cdr3_aa: CAWSEDLAYEQYF; cdr3_nt: TGTGCCTGGAGTGAAGACCTCGCCTACGAGCAGTACTTC
j_call: TRBJ2-1; clone_size: -; d_call: TRBD2; v_call: TRBV27; cdr3_aa: CASSLLGLAGIELNNEQFF; cdr3_nt: TGTGCCAGCAGTTTACTGGGACTAGCGGGGATCGAACTTAACAATGAGCAGTTCTTC
j_call: TRBJ2-3; clone_size: -; d_call: -; v_call: TRBV18; cdr3_aa: CASSPPVGTDTQYF; cdr3_nt: TGTGCCAGCTCACCACCGGTCGGCACAGATACGCAGTATTTT
j_call: TRBJ2-1; clone_size: -; d_call: TRBD2; v_call: TRBV18; cdr3_aa: CASSPYLQREINNEQFF; cdr3_nt: TGTGCCAGCTCACCATACCTCCAGCGGGAGATCAACAATGAGCAGTTCTTC
j_call: TRBJ2-5; clone_size: -; d_call: TRBD1; v_call: TRBV27; cdr3_aa: CASTSRDRGMETQYF; cdr3_nt: TGTGCCAGCACTTCCCGGGACAGGGGGATGGAGACCCAGTACTTC
j_call: TRBJ2-3; clone_size: -; d_call: TRBD2; v_call: TRBV10-3; cdr3_aa: CAISGLAGLNTDTQYF; cdr3_nt: TGTGCCATCAGTGGTCTAGCGGGACTGAACACAGATACGCAGTATTTT
j_call: TRBJ1-2; clone_size: -; d_call: -; v_call: TRBV11-3; cdr3_aa: CASSFPQGGGYTF; cdr3_nt: TGTGCCAGCAGCTTCCCCCAAGGGGGGGGCTACACCTTC
j_call: TRBJ2-3; clone_size: medium-sized; d_call: -; v_call: TRBV6-1; cdr3_aa: CASMNRVPVVF; cdr3_nt: TGTGCCAGCATGAACCGAGTGCCGGTGGTCTTT
j_call: TRBJ2-3; clone_size: -; d_call: TRBD2; v_call: TRBV5-1; cdr3_aa: CASSPRTRATDTQYF; cdr3_nt: TGCGCCAGCAGCCCCCGGACTAGGGCAACAGATACGCAGTATTTT
j_call: TRBJ2-2; clone_size: -; d_call: TRBD2; v_call: TRBV5-4; cdr3_aa: CASSLTGGGNTGELFF; cdr3_nt: TGTGCCAGCAGCTTGACGGGAGGGGGGAACACCGGGGAGCTGTTTTTT
j_call: TRBJ2-1; clone_size: -; d_call: TRBD2; v_call: TRBV18; cdr3_aa: CASSPPDSGAIYYNEQFF; cdr3_nt: TGTGCCAGCTCACCACCGGATAGCGGGGCGATATACTACAATGAGCAGTTCTTC
j_call: TRBJ2-7; clone_size: -; d_call: -; v_call: TRBV4-1; cdr3_aa: CASSQGLQGTERYF; cdr3_nt: TGCGCCAGCAGCCAAGGGCTACAGGGAACCGAGCGGTACTTC
j_call: TRBJ2-5; clone_size: -; d_call: -; v_call: TRBV5-1; cdr3_aa: CASSFITNQETQYF; cdr3_nt: TGCGCCAGCAGCTTTATCACTAACCAAGAGACCCAGTACTTC
j_call: TRBJ2-7; clone_size: -; d_call: TRBD2; v_call: TRBV5-5; cdr3_aa: CASSLESGTSYEQYF; cdr3_nt: TGTGCCAGCAGCTTGGAAAGCGGGACCTCCTACGAGCAGTACTTC
j_call: TRBJ1-4; clone_size: once; d_call: -; v_call: TRBV18; cdr3_aa: CASSPIAGNEKLFF; cdr3_nt: TGTGCCAGCTCACCGATAGCGGGTAATGAAAAACTGTTTTTT
j_call: TRBJ1-1; clone_size: -; d_call: -; v_call: TRBV7-9; cdr3_aa: CASSLAGNTEAFF; cdr3_nt: TGTGCCAGCAGCTTAGCGGGAAACACTGAAGCTTTCTTT
j_call: TRBJ1-1; clone_size: -; d_call: -; v_call: TRBV7-8; cdr3_aa: CASSARGQSGYEAFF; cdr3_nt: TGTGCCAGCAGCGCCCGCGGACAGTCGGGTTATGAAGCTTTCTTT
j_call: TRBJ1-2; clone_size: -; d_call: TRBD1; v_call: TRBV7-9; cdr3_aa: CAIERGQGYTF; cdr3_nt: TGTGCCATAGAGAGGGGGCAGGGCTACACCTTC
j_call: TRBJ1-3; clone_size: once; d_call: -; v_call: TRBV6-1; cdr3_aa: CASSDLDSGNTIYF; cdr3_nt: TGTGCCAGCAGTGATTTAGACTCTGGAAACACCATATATTTT
j_call: TRBJ2-1; clone_size: few; d_call: TRBD2; v_call: TRBV10-3; cdr3_aa: CAISYTSGRASEQFF; cdr3_nt: TGTGCCATCAGTTATACTAGCGGGAGGGCCAGTGAGCAGTTCTTC
j_call: TRBJ2-2; clone_size: -; d_call: TRBD2; v_call: TRBV15; cdr3_aa: CATSRESLGLAGDLWNTGELFF; cdr3_nt: TGTGCCACCAGCAGAGAGTCCCTAGGGCTAGCGGGAGATTTATGGAACACCGGGGAGCTGTTTTTT
j_call: TRBJ1-3; clone_size: -; d_call: -; v_call: TRBV30; cdr3_aa: CAWSTGNTIYF; cdr3_nt: TGTGCCTGGAGTACCGGAAACACCATATATTTT
j_call: TRBJ2-7; clone_size: once; d_call: -; v_call: TRBV5-4; cdr3_aa: CASSLAIGNEQYF; cdr3_nt: TGTGCCAGCAGCTTGGCCATAGGGAACGAGCAGTACTTC
j_call: TRBJ2-7; clone_size: -; d_call: TRBD1; v_call: TRBV28; cdr3_aa: CASGGAGQGASYEQYF; cdr3_nt: TGTGCCAGCGGGGGGGCGGGACAGGGGGCATCCTACGAGCAGTACTTC
j_call: TRBJ1-1; clone_size: -; d_call: -; v_call: TRBV7-6; cdr3_aa: CASSSRVNTEAFF; cdr3_nt: TGTGCCAGCAGTTCGAGGGTTAACACTGAAGCTTTCTTT
j_call: TRBJ2-7; clone_size: -; d_call: TRBD1; v_call: TRBV15; cdr3_aa: CATSPGQESYEQYF; cdr3_nt: TGTGCCACCAGCCCGGGACAGGAGTCCTACGAGCAGTACTTC
j_call: TRBJ2-1; clone_size: -; d_call: -; v_call: TRBV19; cdr3_aa: CASSAYGDGVQFF; cdr3_nt: TGTGCCAGTAGTGCCTACGGCGACGGAGTACAGTTCTTC